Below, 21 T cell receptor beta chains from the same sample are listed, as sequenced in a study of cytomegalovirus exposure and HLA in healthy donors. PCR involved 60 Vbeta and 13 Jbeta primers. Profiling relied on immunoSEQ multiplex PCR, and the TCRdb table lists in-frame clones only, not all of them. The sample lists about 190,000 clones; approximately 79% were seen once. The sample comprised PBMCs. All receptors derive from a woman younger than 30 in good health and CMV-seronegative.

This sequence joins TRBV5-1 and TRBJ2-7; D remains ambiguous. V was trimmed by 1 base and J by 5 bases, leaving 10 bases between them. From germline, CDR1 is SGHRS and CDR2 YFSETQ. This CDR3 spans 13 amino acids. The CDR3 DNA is TGCGCCAGCAGCTTGCCCAGTCTGAACGAGCAGTACTTC. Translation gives CASSLPSLNEQYF.

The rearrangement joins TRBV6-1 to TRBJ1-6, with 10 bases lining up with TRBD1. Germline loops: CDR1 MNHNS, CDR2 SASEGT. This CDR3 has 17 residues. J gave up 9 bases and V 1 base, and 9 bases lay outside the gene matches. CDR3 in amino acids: CASSEGRGTGEASPLHF. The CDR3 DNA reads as TGTGCCAGCAGTGAAGGGCGGGGGACAGGGGAAGCTTCACCCCTCCACTTT.

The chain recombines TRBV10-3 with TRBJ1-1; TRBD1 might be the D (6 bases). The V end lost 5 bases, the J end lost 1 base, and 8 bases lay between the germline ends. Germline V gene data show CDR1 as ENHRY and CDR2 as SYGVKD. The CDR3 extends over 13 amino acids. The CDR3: CAISLQGNTEAFF. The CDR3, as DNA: TGTGCCATCAGTCTACAGGGGAACACTGAAGCTTTCTTT.

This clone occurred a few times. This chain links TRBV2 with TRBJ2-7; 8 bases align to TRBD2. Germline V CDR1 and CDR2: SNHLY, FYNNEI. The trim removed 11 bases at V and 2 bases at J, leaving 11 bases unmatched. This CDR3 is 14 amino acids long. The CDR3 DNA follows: TGTGCCTCCAGGCGGGAGGCCGGGACCTACGAGCAGTACTTC. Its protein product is CASRREAGTYEQYF.

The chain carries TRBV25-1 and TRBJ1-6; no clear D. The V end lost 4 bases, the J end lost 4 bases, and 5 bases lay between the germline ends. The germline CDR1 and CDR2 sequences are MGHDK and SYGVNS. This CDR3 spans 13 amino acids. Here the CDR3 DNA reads TGTGCCAGCAGTGGGGCGTATAATTCACCCCTCCACTTT. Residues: CASSGAYNSPLHF.

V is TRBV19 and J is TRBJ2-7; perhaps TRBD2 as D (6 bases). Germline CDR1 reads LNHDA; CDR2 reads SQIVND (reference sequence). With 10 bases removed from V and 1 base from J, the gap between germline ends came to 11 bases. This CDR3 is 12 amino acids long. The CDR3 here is CATTGGSYEQYF. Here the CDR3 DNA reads TGTGCCACCACCGGGGGTTCCTACGAGCAGTACTTC. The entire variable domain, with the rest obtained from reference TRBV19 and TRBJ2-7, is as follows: DGGITQSPKYLFRKEGQNVTLSCEQNLNHDAMYWYRQDPGQGLRLIYYSQIVNDFQKGDIAEGYSVSREKKESFPLTVTSAQKNPTAFYLCATTGGSYEQYFGPGTRLTVT.

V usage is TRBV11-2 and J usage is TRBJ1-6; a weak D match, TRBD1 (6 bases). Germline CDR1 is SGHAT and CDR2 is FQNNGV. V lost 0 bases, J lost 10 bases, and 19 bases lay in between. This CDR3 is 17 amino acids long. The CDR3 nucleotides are TGTGCCAGCAGCTTAGAACCCATCCGGGACATAGGATCACCCCTCCACTTT. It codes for CASSLEPIRDIGSPLHF.

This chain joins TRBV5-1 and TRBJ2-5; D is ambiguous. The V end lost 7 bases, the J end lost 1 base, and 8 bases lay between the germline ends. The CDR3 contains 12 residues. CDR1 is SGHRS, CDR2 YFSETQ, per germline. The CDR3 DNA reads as TGCGCCAGCTACCGAGCCCAAGAGACCCAGTACTTC. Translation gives CASYRAQETQYF.

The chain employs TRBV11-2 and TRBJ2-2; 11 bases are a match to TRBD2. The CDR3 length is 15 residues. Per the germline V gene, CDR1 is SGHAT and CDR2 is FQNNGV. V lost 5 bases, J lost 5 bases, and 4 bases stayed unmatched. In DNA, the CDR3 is TGTGCCAGCAGCCTACTAGCGGGAGAAACCGGGGAGCTGTTTTTT. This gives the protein CASSLLAGETGELFF.

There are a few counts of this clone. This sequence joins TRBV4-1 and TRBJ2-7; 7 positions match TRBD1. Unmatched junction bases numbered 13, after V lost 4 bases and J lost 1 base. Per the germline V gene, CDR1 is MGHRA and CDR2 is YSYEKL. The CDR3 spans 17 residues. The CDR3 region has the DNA TGCGCCAGCAGCCTAAGAGCGTCCGGGACAGCTTCCTACGAGCAGTACTTC. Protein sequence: CASSLRASGTASYEQYF.

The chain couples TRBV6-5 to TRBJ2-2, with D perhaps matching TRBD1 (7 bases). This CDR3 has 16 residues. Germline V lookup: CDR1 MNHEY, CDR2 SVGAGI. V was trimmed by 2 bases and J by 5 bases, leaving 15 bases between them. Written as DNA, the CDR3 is TGTGCCAGCAGTTACGGGGCAGGGGGAGGTACCGGGGAGCTGTTTTTT. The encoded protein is CASSYGAGGGTGELFF.

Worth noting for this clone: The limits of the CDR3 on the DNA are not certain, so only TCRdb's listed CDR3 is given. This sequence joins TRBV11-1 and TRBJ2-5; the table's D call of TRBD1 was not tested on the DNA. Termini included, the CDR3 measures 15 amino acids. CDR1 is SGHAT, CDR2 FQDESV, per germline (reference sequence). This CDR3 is CASSFGAGQQETQYF.

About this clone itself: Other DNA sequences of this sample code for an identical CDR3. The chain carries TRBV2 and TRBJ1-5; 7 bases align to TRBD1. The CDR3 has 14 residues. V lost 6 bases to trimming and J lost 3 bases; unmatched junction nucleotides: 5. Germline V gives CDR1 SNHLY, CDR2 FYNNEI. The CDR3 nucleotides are TGTGCCAGCAGCCTACAGGGGATCAATCAGCCCCAGCATTTT. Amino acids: CASSLQGINQPQHF.

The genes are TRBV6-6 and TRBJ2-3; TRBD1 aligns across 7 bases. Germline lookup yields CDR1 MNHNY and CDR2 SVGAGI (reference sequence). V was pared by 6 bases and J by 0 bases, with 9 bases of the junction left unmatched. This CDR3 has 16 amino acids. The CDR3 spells CASSQLTGASTDTQYF. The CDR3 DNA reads TGTGCCAGCAGCCAATTAACAGGGGCTAGCACAGATACGCAGTATTTT.

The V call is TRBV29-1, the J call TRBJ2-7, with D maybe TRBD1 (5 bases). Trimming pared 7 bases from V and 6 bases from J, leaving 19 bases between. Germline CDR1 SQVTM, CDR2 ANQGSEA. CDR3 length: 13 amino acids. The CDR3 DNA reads TGCAGCGGTAGGACACAGGTGTCCACCGAGCAGTACTTC. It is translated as CSGRTQVSTEQYF.

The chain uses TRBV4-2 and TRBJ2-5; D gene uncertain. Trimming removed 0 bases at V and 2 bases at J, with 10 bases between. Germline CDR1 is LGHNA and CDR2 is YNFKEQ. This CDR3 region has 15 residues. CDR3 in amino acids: CASSQEGTVQETQYF. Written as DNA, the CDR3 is TGTGCCAGCAGCCAAGAGGGCACGGTACAAGAGACCCAGTACTTC.

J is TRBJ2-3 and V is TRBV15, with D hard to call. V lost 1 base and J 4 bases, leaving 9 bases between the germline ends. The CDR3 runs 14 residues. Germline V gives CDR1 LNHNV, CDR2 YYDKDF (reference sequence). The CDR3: CATSRVVEADTQYF. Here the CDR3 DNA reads TGTGCCACCAGCAGAGTAGTAGAGGCAGATACGCAGTATTTT.

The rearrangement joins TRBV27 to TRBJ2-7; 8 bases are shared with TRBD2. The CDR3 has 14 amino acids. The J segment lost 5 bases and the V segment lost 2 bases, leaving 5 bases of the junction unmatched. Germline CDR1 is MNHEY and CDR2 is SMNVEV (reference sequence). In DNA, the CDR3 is TGTGCCAGCAGTTTAGCGGGAGGAGACGACGAGCAGTACTTC. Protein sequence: CASSLAGGDDEQYF.

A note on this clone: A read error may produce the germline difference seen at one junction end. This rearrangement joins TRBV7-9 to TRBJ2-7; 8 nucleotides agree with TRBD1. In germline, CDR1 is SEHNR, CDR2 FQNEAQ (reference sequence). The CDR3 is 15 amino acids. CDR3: CSSSFPQGASYEQYF. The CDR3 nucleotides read TGTTCCAGCAGCTTTCCGCAGGGGGCTTCCTACGAGCAGTACTTC.

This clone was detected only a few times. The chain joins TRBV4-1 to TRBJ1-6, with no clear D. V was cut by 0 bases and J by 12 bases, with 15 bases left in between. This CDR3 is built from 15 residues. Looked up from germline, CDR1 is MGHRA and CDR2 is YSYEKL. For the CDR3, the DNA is TGCGCCAGCAGCCAAGATCCGGTGCCCTTGCGACCCCTCCACTTT. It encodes CASSQDPVPLRPLHF.

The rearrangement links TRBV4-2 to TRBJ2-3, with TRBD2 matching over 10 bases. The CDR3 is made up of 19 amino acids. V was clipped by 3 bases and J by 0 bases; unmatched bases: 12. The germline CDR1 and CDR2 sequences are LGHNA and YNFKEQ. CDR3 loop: CASSHWASGRMGSTDTQYF. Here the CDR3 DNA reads TGTGCCAGCAGCCATTGGGCTAGCGGGAGAATGGGCAGCACAGATACGCAGTATTTT.